By share of the sample, the clone carrying this TCR beta chain is medium-sized. V lost 4 bases, J lost 8 bases, and 8 bases lay in between. CDR1 and CDR2 from the germline V gene are SEHNR and FQNEAQ (reference sequence). This CDR3 region has 11 residues. The sample is drawn from a study of blood T cell repertoires in COVID-19. Sequencing was performed with immunoSEQ multiplex PCR; in TCRdb, only in-frame clones are kept and a portion is missing. The table lists some 220,000 clones, approximately 85% of them singletons, with roughly 2.2% in the top ten. The chain uses TRBV7-9 and TRBJ1-2; D call uncertain. The clonotype comes from a woman in her 70s with COVID-19, enrolled during active disease. The material sequenced was peripheral blood. The CDR3, as DNA: TGTGCCAGCAGCTCCCCAGTCGGCTACACCTTC. It yields the protein CASSSPVGYTF.